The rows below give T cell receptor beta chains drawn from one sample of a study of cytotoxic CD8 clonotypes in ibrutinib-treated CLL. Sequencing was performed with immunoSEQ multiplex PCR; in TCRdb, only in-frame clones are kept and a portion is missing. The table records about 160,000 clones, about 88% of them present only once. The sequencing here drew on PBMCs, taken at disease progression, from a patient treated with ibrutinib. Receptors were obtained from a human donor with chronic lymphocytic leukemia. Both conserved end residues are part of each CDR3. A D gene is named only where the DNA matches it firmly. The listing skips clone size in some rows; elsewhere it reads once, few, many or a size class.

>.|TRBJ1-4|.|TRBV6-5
TGTGCCAGCAGTTACTCCGGTGAAAAACTGTTTTTT
CASSYSGEKLFF
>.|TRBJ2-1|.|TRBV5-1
TGCGCCAGCAACCCCGAGGGTGGACCCTACAATGAGCAGTTCTTC
CASNPEGGPYNEQFF
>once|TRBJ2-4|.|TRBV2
TGTGCCAGCAGTTATAGGGCAGCCAAAAACATTCAGTACTTC
CASSYRAAKNIQYF
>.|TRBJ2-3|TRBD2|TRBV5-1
TGCGCCAGCAGCACACTAGCGGTCACAGATACGCAGTATTTT
CASSTLAVTDTQYF
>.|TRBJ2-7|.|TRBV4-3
TGCGCCAGCAGCCAAGATGCAGGGGCTCTGGGGGGTCTGTACTTC
CASSQDAGALGGLYF
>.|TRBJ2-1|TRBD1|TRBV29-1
TGCAGCGCTGGGGACAGGGGGGAGTACAATGAGCAGTTCTTC
CSAGDRGEYNEQFF
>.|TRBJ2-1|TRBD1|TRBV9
TGTGCCAGCAGCGGGGGACAGGGGCTCAATGAGCAGTTCTTC
CASSGGQGLNEQFF
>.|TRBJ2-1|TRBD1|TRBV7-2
TGTGCCAGCAGCTTCGACAGGGGGTATGTCGATGAGCAGTTCTTC
CASSFDRGYVDEQFF
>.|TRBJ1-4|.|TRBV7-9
TGTGCCAGCAGCTTAGAGAGGGGGAATGAAAAACTGTTTTTT
CASSLERGNEKLFF
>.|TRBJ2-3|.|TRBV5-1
TGCGCCAGCAGCTCCCGGACATCTAGCACAGATACGCAGTATTTT
CASSSRTSSTDTQYF
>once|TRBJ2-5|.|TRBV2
TGTGCCAGCAAGGCTGGCGCTAGCTCGCTGGAGACCCAGTACTTC
CASKAGASSLETQYF
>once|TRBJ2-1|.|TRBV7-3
TGTGCCAGCAGCTTAATGGGGGCTAGCAAGAATGAGCAGTTCTTC
CASSLMGASKNEQFF
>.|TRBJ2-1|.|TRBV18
TGTGCCAGCTCACCACTAGGGGTTTCCTACAATGAGCAGTTCTTC
CASSPLGVSYNEQFF
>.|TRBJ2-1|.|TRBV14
TGTGCCAGCAGCCAAAAGGACTACAATGAGCAGTTCTTC
CASSQKDYNEQFF
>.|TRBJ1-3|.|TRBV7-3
TGTGCCAGCAGCTTAAGCTACAGGGAGGCCGGAAACACCATATATTTT
CASSLSYREAGNTIYF
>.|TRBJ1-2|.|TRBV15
TGTGCCACCAGCAAAAAACGAGACGGGAACTATGGCTACACCTTC
CATSKKRDGNYGYTF
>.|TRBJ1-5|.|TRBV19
TGTGCCAGCAAAATTAGGTGGGATAGCAATCAGCCCCAGCATTTT
CASKIRWDSNQPQHF
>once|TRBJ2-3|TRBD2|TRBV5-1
TGCGCCAGCAGCTGGGGGACTAGCGGAACAGATACGCAGTATTTT
CASSWGTSGTDTQYF
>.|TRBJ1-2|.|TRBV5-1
TGCGCCAGCAGCCGGGACACCAGCGGCTATGGCTACACCTTC
CASSRDTSGYGYTF
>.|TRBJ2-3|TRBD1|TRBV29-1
TGCAGCGTTGGGGACAGCCTAACGACGCAGTATTTT
CSVGDSLTTQYF
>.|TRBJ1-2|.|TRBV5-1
TGCGCCAGCCGCCTAGCGGCCCAGGATGGCTACACCTTC
CASRLAAQDGYTF
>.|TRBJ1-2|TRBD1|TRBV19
TGTGCCAGTAGTATTTCCTGGGACAGAAGGAACTATGGCTACACCTTC
CASSISWDRRNYGYTF
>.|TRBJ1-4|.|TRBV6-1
TGTGCCAGCAGAACTAGGGGGGGTGAAAAACTGTTTTTT
CASRTRGGEKLFF
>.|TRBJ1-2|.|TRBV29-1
TGCAGCGTTGACTTGAGGGGCTCTAACTATGGCTACACCTTC
CSVDLRGSNYGYTF
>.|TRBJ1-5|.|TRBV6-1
TGTGCCAGCAGTGAAAGTCCAGGGGCCAATTATCAGCCCCAGCATTTT
CASSESPGANYQPQHF